The 6 T cell receptor beta chains below all came from one sample that was sequenced in a study of blood T cells in healthy people across ages. Together with a sample-barcoded 5' primer, a J-beta primer mix was included in a second PCR lasting roughly 6 to 12 cycles. Each CDR3 protein gets one entry after TCRdb re-called the 5' RACE reads with MiXCR. The table has hundreds of thousands of distinct CDR3 sequences, 53% seen once. The specimen was blood. The source of these receptors is a man aged 80 or over in good health.

A few counts support this clonotype. This chain uses TRBV24-1 with TRBJ2-7, with 8 bases identical to TRBD1. V gave up 4 bases and J gave up 3 bases; unmatched junction bases: 7. The germline gives CDR1 KGHDR, CDR2 SFDVKD. The CDR3 length is 15 residues. The chain's CDR3 is CATSDPGTGVYEQYF. The CDR3 nucleotides read TGTGCCACCAGTGACCCCGGGACAGGCGTCTACGAGCAGTACTTC.

This rearrangement joins TRBV6-1 to TRBJ1-2, with TRBD1 matching over 7 bases. The CDR3 extends over 15 amino acids. The germline gives CDR1 MNHNS, CDR2 SASEGT. The V gene end was trimmed by 1 base and the J gene end by 3 bases; junction bases not matched to a gene: 5. The CDR3 DNA sequence: TGTGCCAGCAGTGAAGGGGACAGCCCCCACTATGGCTACACCTTC. Translation gives CASSEGDSPHYGYTF.

V gene TRBV5-1 combines with J gene TRBJ2-5; D unresolved. The J call may be wrong; the DNA end is better matched by TRBJ2-7. The CDR3 loop spans 12 amino acids. The germline gives CDR1 SGHRS, CDR2 YFSETQ. The CDR3, as DNA: TGCGCCAGCGCGGCAGTACGGTACGAGCAGTACTTC. It encodes CASAAVRYEQYF.

The CDR3 reads CSAGGYQETQYF. The CDR3 coding sequence is TGCAGCGCCGGGGGCTACCAAGAGACCCAGTACTTC. The chain combines TRBV29-1 with TRBJ2-5; D possibly matches TRBD1 or TRBD2 (6 bases each). The CDR3 runs to 12 residues. The germline V and J ends were trimmed by 7 bases and 0 bases, with 9 bases remaining between them. CDR1 SQVTM and CDR2 ANQGSEA come from the germline V gene. Looking up the rest from reference TRBV29-1 and TRBJ2-5 gives the full variable domain: SAVISQKPSRDICQRGTSLTIQCQVDSQVTMMFWYRQQPGQSLTLIATANQGSEATYESGFVIDKFPISRPNLTFSTLTVSNMSPEDSSIYLCSAGGYQETQYFGPGTRLLVL.

The rearrangement uses TRBV13 and TRBJ2-5; 7 bases agree with TRBD1. The end of the DNA is better explained by TRBJ2-7, so the J call may be wrong. The germline CDR1 and CDR2 sequences are PRHDT and FYEKMQ (reference sequence). The CDR3 is made up of 15 amino acids. The CDR3 bases are TGTGCCAGCAGCTTAGGGACAGGGCCAGACTACGAGCAGTACTTC. This codes for CASSLGTGPDYEQYF.

The chain joins TRBV7-2 to TRBJ2-1; 8 nucleotides line up with TRBD2. This CDR3 is built from 15 residues. The germline CDR1 and CDR2 sequences are SGHTA and FQGNSA. Unmatched junction bases numbered 3, after V lost 5 bases and J lost 0 bases. CDR3 nucleotides: TGTGCCAGCAGCGACAGCGGGAGCTCCTACAATGAGCAGTTCTTC. This codes for CASSDSGSSYNEQFF.